This TCR beta chain was captured in a study of glioma-infiltrating T cells after dendritic cell vaccination. Looking at the study overall: Samples are from glioblastoma patients in Phase I and II dendritic cell vaccine trials. Patients received three intradermal dendritic cell vaccine injections at biweekly intervals.

The CDR3 is 15 amino acids. The germline CDR1 and CDR2 sequences are MNHNY and SVGAGI (reference sequence). Trimming took off 6 bases at V and 1 base at J, with 13 bases between the two ends. Time point defined: after dendritic cell vaccination, including at tumor progression/relapse. TCRB CDR3 was amplified from 2 ug genomic DNA or less. Amplification used 60 V beta primers and 13 J beta primers. Sequencing was performed with immunoSEQ multiplex PCR; in TCRdb, only in-frame clones are kept and a portion is missing. The data contain just under 60,000 clones, around 83% of them singletons. The chain carries TRBV6-6 and TRBJ2-1, with a tentative D call TRBD2 (7 bases). This sample comprised blood, obtained after dendritic cell vaccination. The clonotype comes from a human donor with glioblastoma. CDR3 sequence: CASREGGDSYNEQFF. The CDR3 bases are TGTGCCAGCAGGGAGGGGGGGGATTCCTACAATGAGCAGTTCTTC.